Below, 6 T cell receptor beta chains from the same sample are listed, as sequenced in a study of T cell responses to AZD1222 COVID-19 vaccine. Using immunoSEQ multiplex PCR, the repertoire was profiled, and TCRdb retains in-frame clones only, with some absent. The sample gives more than 85,000 clones, roughly 90% of which show up once; around 15% is in the top ten. Sequenced material: peripheral blood, taken 28 days after the second AZD1222 dose. The receptors stem from an adult who received the AZD1222 COVID-19 vaccine.

This chain joins TRBV7-9 and TRBJ1-1; possibly TRBD1 for D (5 bases). V was shortened by 8 bases and J by 0 bases, with 16 bases between the two germline ends. The CDR3 runs to 15 residues. Germline CDR1 and CDR2: SEHNR and FQNEAQ (reference sequence). CDR3 sequence (DNA): TGTGCCAGCTTACTAGGGGCAGGTTTGAACACTGAAGCTTTCTTT. Translated, it gives CASLLGAGLNTEAFF.

J is TRBJ1-2 and V is TRBV6-5; maybe TRBD1 (5 bases). CDR1 MNHEY and CDR2 SVGAGI come from the germline V gene. Deletions cut 5 bases from V and 3 bases from J, with 13 bases between. The CDR3 runs 14 residues. CDR3 sequence (DNA): TGTGCCAGCAGTCGGAGAGGCAGGGACTATGGCTACACCTTC. Translating it yields CASSRRGRDYGYTF.

This rearrangement joins TRBV6-5 to TRBJ2-3, with D uncertain. The CDR3 is 13 amino acids. CDR1 and CDR2 from the germline V gene are MNHEY and SVGAGI. The V end lost 2 bases, the J end lost 2 bases, and 5 bases lay between the germline ends. The CDR3 spells CASSYELTDTQYF. The CDR3 nucleotides are TGTGCCAGCAGTTACGAGCTCACAGATACGCAGTATTTT.

The J gene is TRBJ2-5, the V gene TRBV2, with D perhaps TRBD1 or TRBD2 (5 bases each). The CDR3 loop spans 14 amino acids. CDR1 and CDR2 from the germline V gene are SNHLY and FYNNEI. V lost 10 bases to trimming and J lost 3 bases, with 18 bases between them. The CDR3 DNA follows: TGTGCCACCGTTCTGGGACGGGCAGAAGAGACCCAGTACTTC. Protein product: CATVLGRAEETQYF. Drawing the rest from reference TRBV2 and TRBJ2-5, the complete variable domain is EPEVTQTPSHQVTQMGQEVILRCVPISNHLYFYWYRQILGQKVEFLVSFYNNEISEKSEIFDDQFSVERPDGSNFTLKIRSTKLEDSAMYFCATVLGRAEETQYFGPGTRLLVL.

The chain uses TRBV27 and TRBJ1-6; D unresolved. Looked up from germline, CDR1 is MNHEY and CDR2 is SMNVEV (reference sequence). Trimming left V 5 bases short and J 7 bases short, with 12 bases between. The CDR3 totals 14 residues. CDR3 sequence: CASSAGTGNSPLHF. The CDR3 DNA reads as TGTGCCAGCAGTGCCGGAACGGGGAATTCACCCCTCCACTTT.

V gene TRBV5-4 combines with J gene TRBJ1-1, with D possibly TRBD1 on 6 matching bases. This CDR3 is built from 16 residues. Trimming stripped 3 bases from V and 6 bases from J, with 21 bases between. The V gene's germline CDR1 is SGHNT and CDR2 YYREEE (reference sequence). CDR3 protein: CASSSRTVFPGSEAFF. The CDR3 coding sequence is TGTGCCAGCAGCTCCCGGACAGTCTTCCCTGGCTCTGAAGCTTTCTTT.